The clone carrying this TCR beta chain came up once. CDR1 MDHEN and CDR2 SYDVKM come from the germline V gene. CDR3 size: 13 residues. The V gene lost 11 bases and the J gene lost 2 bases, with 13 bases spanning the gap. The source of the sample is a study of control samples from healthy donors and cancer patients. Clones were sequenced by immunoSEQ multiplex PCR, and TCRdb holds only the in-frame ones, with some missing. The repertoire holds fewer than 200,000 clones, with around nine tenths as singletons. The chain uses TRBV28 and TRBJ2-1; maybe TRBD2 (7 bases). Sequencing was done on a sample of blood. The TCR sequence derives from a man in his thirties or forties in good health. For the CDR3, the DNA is TGTGCCCACCGCGGGGGCCCCTACAATGAGCAGTTCTTC. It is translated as CAHRGGPYNEQFF.